This T cell receptor (beta chain) was sequenced for a study of cytotoxic CD8 clonotypes in ibrutinib-treated CLL. This clone was observed a single time. The CDR3 is 14 residues long. CDR1 is MGHDK, CDR2 SYGVNS, per germline. Target depth was 1 in 200,000 to 1 in 1 million T cells, about 10x per clonotype. Measured with immunoSEQ multiplex PCR; TCRdb has only the in-frame clones, and not every one. This table has around 97,000 clones, approximately 78% appearing once. Genomic DNA in a quantity of about 2 micrograms was derived from cryopreserved PBMCs for TCR beta libraries. The genes are TRBV25-1 and TRBJ1-1; 9 bases agree with TRBD1. This material consisted of PBMCs, taken after 12 months of ibrutinib treatment. The receptor was derived from a human donor with chronic lymphocytic leukemia. The CDR3 nucleotides read TGTGCTAGCGGACAGGGGCTAGCGGACACTGAAGCTTTCTTT. This translates into CASGQGLADTEAFF.